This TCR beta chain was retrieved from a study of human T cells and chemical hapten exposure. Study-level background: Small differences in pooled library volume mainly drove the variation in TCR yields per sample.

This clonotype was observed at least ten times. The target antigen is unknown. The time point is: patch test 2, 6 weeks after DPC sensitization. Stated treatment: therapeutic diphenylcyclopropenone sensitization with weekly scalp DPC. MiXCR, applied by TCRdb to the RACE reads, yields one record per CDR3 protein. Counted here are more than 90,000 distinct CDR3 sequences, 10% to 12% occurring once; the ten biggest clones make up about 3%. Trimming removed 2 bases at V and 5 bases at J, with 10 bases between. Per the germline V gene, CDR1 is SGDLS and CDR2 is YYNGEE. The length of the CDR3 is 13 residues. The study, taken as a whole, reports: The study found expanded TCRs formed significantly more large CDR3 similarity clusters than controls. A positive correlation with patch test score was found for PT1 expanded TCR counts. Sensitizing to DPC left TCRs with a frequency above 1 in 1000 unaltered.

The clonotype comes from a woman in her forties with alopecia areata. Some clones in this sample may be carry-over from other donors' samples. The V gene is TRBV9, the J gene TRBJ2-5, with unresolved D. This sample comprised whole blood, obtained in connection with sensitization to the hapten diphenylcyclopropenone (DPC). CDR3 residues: CASSVQQSETQYF. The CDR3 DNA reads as TGTGCCAGCAGCGTTCAGCAATCGGAGACCCAGTACTTC.